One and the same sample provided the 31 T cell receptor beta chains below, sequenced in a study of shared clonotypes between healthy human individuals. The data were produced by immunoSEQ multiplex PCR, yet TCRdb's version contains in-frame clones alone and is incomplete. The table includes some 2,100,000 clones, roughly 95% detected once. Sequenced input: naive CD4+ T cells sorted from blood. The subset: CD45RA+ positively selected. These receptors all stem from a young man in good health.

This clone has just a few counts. CDR3 nucleotide sequence: TGCAGCGTTGAACCCAGTCCCACCGGGGAGCTGTTTTTT. This translates into CSVEPSPTGELFF. V usage is TRBV29-1 and J usage is TRBJ2-2; no clear D. Germline V gene data show CDR1 as SQVTM and CDR2 as ANQGSEA. V lost 2 bases, J lost 4 bases, and 8 bases lay in between. The CDR3 consists of 13 residues.

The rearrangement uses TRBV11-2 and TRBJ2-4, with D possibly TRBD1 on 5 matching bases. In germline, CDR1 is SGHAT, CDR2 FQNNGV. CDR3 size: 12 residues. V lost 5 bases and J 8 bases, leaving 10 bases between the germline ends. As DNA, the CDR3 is TGTGCCAGCAGCGCCGTAGGGGACATTCAGTACTTC. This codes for CASSAVGDIQYF.

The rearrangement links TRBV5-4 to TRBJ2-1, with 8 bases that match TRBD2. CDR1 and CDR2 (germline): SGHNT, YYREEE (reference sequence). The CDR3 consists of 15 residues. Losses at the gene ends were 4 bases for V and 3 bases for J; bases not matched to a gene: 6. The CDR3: CASSPVAGSYNEQFF. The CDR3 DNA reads TGTGCCAGCAGCCCTGTAGCGGGGAGCTACAATGAGCAGTTCTTC.

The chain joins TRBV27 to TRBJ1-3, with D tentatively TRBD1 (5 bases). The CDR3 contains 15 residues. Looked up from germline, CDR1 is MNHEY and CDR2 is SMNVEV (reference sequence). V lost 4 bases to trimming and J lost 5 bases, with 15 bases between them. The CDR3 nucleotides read TGTGCCAGCAGTTCTGCGACAGATAATAGAAACACCATATATTTT. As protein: CASSSATDNRNTIYF.

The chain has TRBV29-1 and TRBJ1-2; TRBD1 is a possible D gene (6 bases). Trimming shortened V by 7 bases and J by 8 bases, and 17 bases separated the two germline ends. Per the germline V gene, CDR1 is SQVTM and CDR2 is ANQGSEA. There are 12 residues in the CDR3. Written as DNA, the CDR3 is TGCAGCGCCCTATTACAGGGAGAAGGCTACACCTTC. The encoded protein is CSALLQGEGYTF.

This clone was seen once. This CDR3 reads CASSPTGTFPGEQYF. Written as DNA, the CDR3 is TGTGCCAGCTCACCGACGGGGACTTTCCCCGGGGAGCAGTACTTC. The chain has TRBV18 and TRBJ2-7, with D possibly TRBD2 on 6 matching bases. CDR1 and CDR2 from the germline V gene are KGHSH and LQKENI. V was pared by 3 bases and J by 7 bases, with 19 bases between. The CDR3 length is 15 residues. Looking up the rest from reference TRBV18 and TRBJ2-7 gives the full variable domain: NAGVMQNPRHLVRRRGQEARLRCSPMKGHSHVYWYRQLPEEGLKFMVYLQKENIIDESGMPKERFSAEFPKEGPSILRIQQVVRGDSAAYFCASSPTGTFPGEQYFGPGTRLTVT.

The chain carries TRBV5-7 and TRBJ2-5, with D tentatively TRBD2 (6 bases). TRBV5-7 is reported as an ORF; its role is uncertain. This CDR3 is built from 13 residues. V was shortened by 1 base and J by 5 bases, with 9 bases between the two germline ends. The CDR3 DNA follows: TGTGCCAGCAGCTTGATTAGCGGTGAGACCCAGTACTTC. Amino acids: CASSLISGETQYF.

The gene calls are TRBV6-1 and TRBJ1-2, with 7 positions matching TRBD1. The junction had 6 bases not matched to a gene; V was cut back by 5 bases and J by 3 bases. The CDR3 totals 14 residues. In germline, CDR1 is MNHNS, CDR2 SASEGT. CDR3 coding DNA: TGTGCCAGCAGTTTGACAGGGACAGACTATGGCTACACCTTC. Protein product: CASSLTGTDYGYTF.

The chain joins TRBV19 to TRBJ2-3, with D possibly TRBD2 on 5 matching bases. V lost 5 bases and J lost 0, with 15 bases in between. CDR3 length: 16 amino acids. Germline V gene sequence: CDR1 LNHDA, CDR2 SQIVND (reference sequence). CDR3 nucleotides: TGTGCCAGTAGTGCTCCTCTTAGCGATAGCACAGATACGCAGTATTTT. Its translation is CASSAPLSDSTDTQYF.

CDR3 DNA: TGTGCCATCAGTCCGGGACAGGGGGCGTTAGGAAACTATGGCTACACCTTC. Translated: CAISPGQGALGNYGYTF. The chain joins TRBV10-3 to TRBJ1-2; 12 nucleotides match TRBD1. The ends lost 5 bases at V and 2 bases at J; junction bases unmatched: 9. Germline CDR1 is ENHRY and CDR2 is SYGVKD. The CDR3 spans 17 residues.

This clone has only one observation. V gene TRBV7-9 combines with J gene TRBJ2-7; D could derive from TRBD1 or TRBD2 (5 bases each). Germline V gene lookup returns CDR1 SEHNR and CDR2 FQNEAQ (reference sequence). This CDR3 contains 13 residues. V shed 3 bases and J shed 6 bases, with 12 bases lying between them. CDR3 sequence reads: CASSFEGSSEQYF. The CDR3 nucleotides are TGTGCCAGCAGCTTTGAGGGGTCTAGCGAGCAGTACTTC.

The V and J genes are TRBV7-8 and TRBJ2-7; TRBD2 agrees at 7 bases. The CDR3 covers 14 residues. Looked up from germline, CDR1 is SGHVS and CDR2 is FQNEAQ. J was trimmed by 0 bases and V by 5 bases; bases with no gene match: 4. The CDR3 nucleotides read TGTGCCAGCAGCGCTAGCGGTAGCTCCTACGAGCAGTACTTC. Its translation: CASSASGSSYEQYF.

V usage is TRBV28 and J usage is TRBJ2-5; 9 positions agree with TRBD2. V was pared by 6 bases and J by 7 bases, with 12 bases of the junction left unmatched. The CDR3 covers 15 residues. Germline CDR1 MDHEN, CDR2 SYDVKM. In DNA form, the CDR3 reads TGTGCCAGCAGCTCACACGGGACTAGCAGTGGGACCCAGTACTTC. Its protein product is CASSSHGTSSGTQYF.

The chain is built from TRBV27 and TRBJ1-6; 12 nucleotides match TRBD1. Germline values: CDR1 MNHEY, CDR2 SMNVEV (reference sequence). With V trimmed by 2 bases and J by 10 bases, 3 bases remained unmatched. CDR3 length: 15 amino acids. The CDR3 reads CASSLGTGGDSPLHF. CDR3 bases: TGTGCCAGCAGTTTAGGGACAGGGGGCGACTCACCCCTCCACTTT.

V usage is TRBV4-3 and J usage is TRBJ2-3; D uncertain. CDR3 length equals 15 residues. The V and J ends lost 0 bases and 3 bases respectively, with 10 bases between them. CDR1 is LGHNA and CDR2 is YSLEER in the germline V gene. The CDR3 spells CASSQDLTGTDTQYF. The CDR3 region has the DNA TGCGCCAGCAGCCAAGATCTAACCGGGACAGATACGCAGTATTTT.

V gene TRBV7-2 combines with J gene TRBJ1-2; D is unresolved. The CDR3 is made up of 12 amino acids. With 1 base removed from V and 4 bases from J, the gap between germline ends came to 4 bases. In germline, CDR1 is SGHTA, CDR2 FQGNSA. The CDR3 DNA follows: TGTGCCAGCAGCTTAGTCCTCTATGGCTACACCTTC. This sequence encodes CASSLVLYGYTF.

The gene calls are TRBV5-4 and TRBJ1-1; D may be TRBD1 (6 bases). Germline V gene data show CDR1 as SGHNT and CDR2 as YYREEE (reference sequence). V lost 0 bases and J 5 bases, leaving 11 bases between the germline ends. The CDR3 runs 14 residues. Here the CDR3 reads CASSLAGGRTEAFF. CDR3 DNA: TGTGCCAGCAGCTTGGCCGGGGGCCGGACTGAAGCTTTCTTT.

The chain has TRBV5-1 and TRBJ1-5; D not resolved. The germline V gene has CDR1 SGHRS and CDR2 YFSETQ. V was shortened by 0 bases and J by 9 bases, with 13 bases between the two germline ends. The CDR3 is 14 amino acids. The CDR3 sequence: CASSLAAGAGPQHF. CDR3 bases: TGCGCCAGCAGCTTGGCCGCAGGAGCTGGGCCCCAGCATTTT.

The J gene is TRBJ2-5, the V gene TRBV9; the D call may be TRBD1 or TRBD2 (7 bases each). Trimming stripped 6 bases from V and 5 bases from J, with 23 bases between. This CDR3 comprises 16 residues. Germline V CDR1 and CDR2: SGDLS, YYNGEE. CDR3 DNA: TGTGCCAGCACCGGAGGGGGCTTAGCGGGTGACGAGACCCAGTACTTC. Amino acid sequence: CASTGGGLAGDETQYF.

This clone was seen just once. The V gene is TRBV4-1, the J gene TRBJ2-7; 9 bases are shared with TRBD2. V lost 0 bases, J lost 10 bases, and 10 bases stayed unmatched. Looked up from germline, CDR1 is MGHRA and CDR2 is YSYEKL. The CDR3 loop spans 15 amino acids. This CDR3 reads CASSQEGVAGAAQYF. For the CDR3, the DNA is TGCGCCAGCAGCCAAGAAGGGGTAGCGGGAGCCGCCCAGTACTTC.

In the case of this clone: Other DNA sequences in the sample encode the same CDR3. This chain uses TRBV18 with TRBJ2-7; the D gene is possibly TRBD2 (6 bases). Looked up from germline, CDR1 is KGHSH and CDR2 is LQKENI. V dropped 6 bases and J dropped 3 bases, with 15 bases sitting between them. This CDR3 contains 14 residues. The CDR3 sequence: CASSPPGGIYEQYF. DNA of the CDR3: TGTGCCAGCTCCCCTCCCGGAGGGATCTACGAGCAGTACTTC. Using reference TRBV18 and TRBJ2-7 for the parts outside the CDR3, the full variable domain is NAGVMQNPRHLVRRRGQEARLRCSPMKGHSHVYWYRQLPEEGLKFMVYLQKENIIDESGMPKERFSAEFPKEGPSILRIQQVVRGDSAAYFCASSPPGGIYEQYFGPGTRLTVT.

The CDR3 reads CASSPGRDDRGLSYEQYF. The DNA for the CDR3 is TGTGCCAGCAGCCCCGGAAGGGATGACAGGGGGCTAAGCTACGAGCAGTACTTC. The chain has TRBV21-1 and TRBJ2-7; the table's D call TRBD1 went unverified against the DNA. TRBV21-1 is listed as a pseudogene. This CDR3 comprises 18 residues.

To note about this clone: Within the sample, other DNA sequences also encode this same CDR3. Here the CDR3 reads CAWSVTGGTEAFF. Written as DNA, the CDR3 is TGTGCCTGGAGTGTAACAGGGGGGACTGAAGCTTTCTTT. V and J are TRBV30 and TRBJ1-1; TRBD1 agrees at 8 bases. This CDR3 is built from 13 residues. V dropped 0 bases and J dropped 5; count of bases not matched to a gene: 2. Germline V gene sequence: CDR1 GTSNPN, CDR2 SVGIG (reference sequence).

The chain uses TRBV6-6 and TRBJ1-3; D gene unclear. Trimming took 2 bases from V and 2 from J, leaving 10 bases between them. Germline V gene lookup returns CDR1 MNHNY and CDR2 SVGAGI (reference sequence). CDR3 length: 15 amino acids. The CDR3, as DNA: TGTGCCAGCAGTTACACCACAAGAGCTGGAAACACCATATATTTT. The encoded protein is CASSYTTRAGNTIYF.

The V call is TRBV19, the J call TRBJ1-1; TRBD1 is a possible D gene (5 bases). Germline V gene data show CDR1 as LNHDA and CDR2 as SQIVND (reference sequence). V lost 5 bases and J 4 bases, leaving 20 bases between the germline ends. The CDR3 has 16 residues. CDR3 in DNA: TGTGCCAGTAGTCCTTTTTTCGCAGGGATGGGCACTGAAGCTTTCTTT. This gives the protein CASSPFFAGMGTEAFF. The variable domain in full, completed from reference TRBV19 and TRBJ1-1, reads DGGITQSPKYLFRKEGQNVTLSCEQNLNHDAMYWYRQDPGQGLRLIYYSQIVNDFQKGDIAEGYSVSREKKESFPLTVTSAQKNPTAFYLCASSPFFAGMGTEAFFGQGTRLTVV.

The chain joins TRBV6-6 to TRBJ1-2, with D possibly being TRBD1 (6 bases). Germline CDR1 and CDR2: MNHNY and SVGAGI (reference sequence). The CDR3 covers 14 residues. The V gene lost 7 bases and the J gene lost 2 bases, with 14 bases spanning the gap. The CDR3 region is CASIDVQGNYGYTF. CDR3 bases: TGTGCCAGCATCGACGTGCAGGGGAACTATGGCTACACCTTC.

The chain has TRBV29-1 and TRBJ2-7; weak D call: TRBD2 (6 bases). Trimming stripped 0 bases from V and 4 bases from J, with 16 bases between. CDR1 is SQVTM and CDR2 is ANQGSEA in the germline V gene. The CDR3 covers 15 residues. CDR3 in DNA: TGCAGCGTTGAAGATCACGGGGGATCGGATTACGAGCAGTACTTC. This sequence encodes CSVEDHGGSDYEQYF.

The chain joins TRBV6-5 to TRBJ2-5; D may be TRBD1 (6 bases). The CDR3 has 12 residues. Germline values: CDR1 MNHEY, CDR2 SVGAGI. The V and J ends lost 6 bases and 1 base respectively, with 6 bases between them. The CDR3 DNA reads TGTGCCAGCAGGGACAGCCAAGAGACCCAGTACTTC. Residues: CASRDSQETQYF.

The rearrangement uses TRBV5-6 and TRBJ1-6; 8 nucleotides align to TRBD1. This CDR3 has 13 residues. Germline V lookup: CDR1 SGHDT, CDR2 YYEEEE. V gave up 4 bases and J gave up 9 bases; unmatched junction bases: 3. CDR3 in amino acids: CASSLGQVSPLHF. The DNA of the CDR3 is TGTGCCAGCAGCCTGGGACAGGTTTCACCCCTCCACTTT.

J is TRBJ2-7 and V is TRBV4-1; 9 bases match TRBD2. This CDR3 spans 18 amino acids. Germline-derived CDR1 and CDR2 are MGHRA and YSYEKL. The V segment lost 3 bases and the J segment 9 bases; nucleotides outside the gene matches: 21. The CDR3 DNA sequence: TGCGCCAGCAGCCAGGAGCTAGCGGGGCCTGCCGGGGTCGGAAGGCAGTACTTC. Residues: CASSQELAGPAGVGRQYF.

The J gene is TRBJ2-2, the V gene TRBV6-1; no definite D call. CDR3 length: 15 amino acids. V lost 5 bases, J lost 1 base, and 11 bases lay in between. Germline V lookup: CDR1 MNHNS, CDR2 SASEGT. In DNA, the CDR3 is TGTGCCAGCAGTCCCGACATAAAGAACACCGGGGAGCTGTTTTTT. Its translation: CASSPDIKNTGELFF.